This passage covers 30 T cell receptor beta chains from one sample sequenced in a study of T cells after yellow fever vaccination (dated by TCRdb to 2018 to 2020). The receptor library was made with 5' RACE. The data were produced on an Illumina NovaSeq 6000. TCRdb's own reprocessing of the public reads used fastp at Q25 and MiXCR and kept productive beta chains. Each entry merges the rows of one CDR3 protein and shows their most common DNA and genes. For this sample there are about 310,000 distinct CDR3 sequences; less than 4.5% appear just once. About 25% of the sample is in the top ten clones. The sample's treatment or condition label, in plain terms: live attenuated yellow fever vaccine strain. Source: PBMCs, taken on the day of the yellow fever booster vaccination. These receptors all come from a man aged 18 to 29 who received the YFV17D yellow fever vaccine.

This clonotype occurred a few times. This chain links TRBV5-1 with TRBJ2-1; D is perhaps TRBD2 (5 bases). Germline V gives CDR1 SGHRS, CDR2 YFSETQ. The CDR3 sequence is 17 residues long. V was cut by 4 bases and J by 0 bases, with 17 bases left in between. The CDR3 loop reads CASSPRIDYSSYNEQFF. The CDR3 region has the DNA TGCGCCAGCAGCCCGAGGATTGACTACAGCTCCTACAATGAGCAGTTCTTC.

The V call is TRBV2, the J call TRBJ1-1, with 9 bases that match TRBD1. The CDR3 sequence is 16 residues long. V gave up 6 bases and J gave up 3 bases; unmatched junction bases: 11. The germline gives CDR1 SNHLY, CDR2 FYNNEI. CDR3 in DNA: TGTGCCAGCAGGGGAGGGACAGGGCGGGGGGACACTGAAGCTTTCTTT. It translates to CASRGGTGRGDTEAFF.

The chain links TRBV4-3 to TRBJ2-7, with D unresolved. The CDR3 extends over 14 amino acids. V lost 0 bases, J lost 2 bases, and 8 bases lay in between. From germline, CDR1 is LGHNA and CDR2 YSLEER. The CDR3 loop is CASSQEAKTYEQYV. The CDR3 DNA reads TGCGCCAGCAGCCAAGAAGCAAAAACCTACGAGCAGTACGTC.

This clonotype was seen at least ten times. The chain carries TRBV7-9 and TRBJ1-6; D is undetermined. The CDR3 is 17 amino acids. Trimming removed 0 bases at V and 8 bases at J, with 17 bases between. Germline-derived CDR1 and CDR2 are SEHNR and FQNEAQ (reference sequence). CDR3 coding DNA: TGTGCCAGCAGCTTAGCTGGTGTCGGGAGGGTGGATTCACCCCTCCACTTT. It yields the protein CASSLAGVGRVDSPLHF.

This clonotype was seen a few times. The chain is built from TRBV3-1 and TRBJ1-1, with 9 bases lining up with TRBD1. With 4 bases clipped from V and 4 bases from J, the junction kept 7 bases outside the gene matches. Germline values: CDR1 LGHDT, CDR2 YNNKEL (reference sequence). CDR3 length: 15 residues. The CDR3 bases are TGTGCCAGCAGCCCGATTACAGGGGGCTTCACTGAAGCTTTCTTT. It codes for CASSPITGGFTEAFF.

This clonotype was seen ten or more times. The V and J genes are TRBV11-2 and TRBJ2-7; 10 nucleotides line up with TRBD2. The CDR3 is 15 residues long. After removal of 5 bases from V and 3 bases from J, the junction contained 7 bases not matched to a gene. Looked up from germline, CDR1 is SGHAT and CDR2 is FQNNGV. CDR3 sequence reads: CASSLSGGSDYEQYF. DNA of the CDR3: TGTGCCAGCAGCCTTAGCGGGGGGTCGGACTACGAGCAGTACTTC.

This clonotype showed up just a few times. The genes are TRBV28 and TRBJ2-7, with a weak D call TRBD2 (5 bases). Germline V gives CDR1 MDHEN, CDR2 SYDVKM. V shed 2 bases and J shed 7 bases, with 12 bases lying between them. The CDR3 is 13 amino acids. CDR3: CASSLQTTLEQYV. The CDR3 DNA reads TGTGCCAGCAGTTTACAGACTACCTTGGAGCAGTACGTC.

This clonotype was detected many times. This chain links TRBV27 with TRBJ2-3; TRBD2 is a possible D gene (6 bases). V lost 5 bases and J 0 bases, leaving 9 bases between the germline ends. The CDR3 sequence is 14 residues long. Germline values: CDR1 MNHEY, CDR2 SMNVEV (reference sequence). CDR3 loop: CASSTAGSTDTQYF. The CDR3 coding sequence is TGTGCCAGCAGTACTGCGGGGAGCACAGATACGCAGTATTTT.

This clonotype was counted at least ten times. The CDR3 region is CSASQDREKLFF. The CDR3, as DNA: TGCAGTGCTAGCCAGGATAGGGAAAAACTGTTTTTT. The rearrangement joins TRBV20-1 to TRBJ1-4; no clear D gene. There are 12 residues in the CDR3. Per the germline V gene, CDR1 is DFQATT and CDR2 is SNEGSKA (reference sequence). With 3 bases removed from V and 8 bases from J, the gap between germline ends came to 10 bases.

This clonotype has ten or more counts. The CDR3 sequence: CASKEQYF. CDR3 bases: TGTGCCAGCAAGGAGCAGTACTTC. This chain uses TRBV21-1 with TRBJ2-7. TRBV21-1 is reported as a pseudogene. There are 8 residues in the CDR3.

This clonotype was seen at least ten times. This chain joins TRBV11-2 and TRBJ1-2; 7 bases line up with TRBD1. CDR1 SGHAT and CDR2 FQNNGV come from the germline V gene. This CDR3 is 16 amino acids long. V shed 5 bases and J 3 bases; nucleotides not matched to a gene: 12. The CDR3 sequence is CASSTIRGDRDYGYTF. CDR3 sequence (DNA): TGTGCCAGCAGCACCATCAGGGGGGACAGAGACTATGGCTACACCTTC. The entire variable domain, with the rest obtained from reference TRBV11-2 and TRBJ1-2, is as follows: EAGVAQSPRYKIIEKRQSVAFWCNPISGHATLYWYQQILGQGPKLLIQFQNNGVVDDSQLPKDRFSAERLKGVDSTLKIQPAKLEDSAVYLCASSTIRGDRDYGYTFGSGTRLTVV.

The genes are TRBV7-9 and TRBJ2-7; 8 bases line up with TRBD2. V gave up 4 bases and J gave up 2 bases; unmatched junction bases: 7. The CDR3 covers 15 residues. Germline loops: CDR1 SEHNR, CDR2 FQNEAQ (reference sequence). The chain's CDR3 is CASSYSGEPPYEQYF. The CDR3 DNA follows: TGTGCCAGCAGCTATAGCGGGGAGCCTCCCTACGAGCAGTACTTC.

This rearrangement joins TRBV6-5 to TRBJ2-3; 10 bases fit TRBD2. Trimming took 7 bases from V and 0 from J; bases not matched to a gene: 4. This CDR3 is built from 15 residues. Germline lookup yields CDR1 MNHEY and CDR2 SVGAGI. The CDR3 DNA sequence: TGTGCCAGCACCATAGCGGGGGGAAGCACAGATACGCAGTATTTT. Translating gives CASTIAGGSTDTQYF.

There are a few counts of this clonotype. This chain connects TRBV20-1 to TRBJ2-3; D remains ambiguous. Germline V CDR1 and CDR2: DFQATT, SNEGSKA (reference sequence). There are 15 residues in the CDR3. Trimming took 5 bases from V and 3 from J, leaving 18 bases between them. This CDR3 reads CSAQRVGSGTDTQYF. The CDR3, as DNA: TGCAGTGCTCAAAGGGTGGGCAGTGGGACAGATACGCAGTATTTT.

For this clonotype: Mismatch with germline at one junction end may stem from a read error. The chain carries TRBV4-3 and TRBJ1-1, with D maybe TRBD1 (5 bases). The CDR3 contains 16 residues. CDR1 is LGHNA and CDR2 is YSLEER in the germline V gene. CDR3: CASSQAGEGPGTVAFF. CDR3 DNA: TGCGCCAGCAGCCAAGCGGGGGAGGGCCCCGGGACTGTAGCTTTCTTT.

CDR3 bases: TGTGCCAGCAGCTTCAGGGCGGGGAATTCTAATTCACCCCTCCACTTT. This gives the protein CASSFRAGNSNSPLHF. The chain has TRBV7-8 and TRBJ1-6, with D maybe TRBD1 (5 bases). V gave up 3 bases and J gave up 6 bases, with 15 bases separating them. The CDR3 sequence is 16 residues long. Per the germline V gene, CDR1 is SGHVS and CDR2 is FQNEAQ. Using reference TRBV7-8 and TRBJ1-6 for the parts outside the CDR3, the full variable domain is GAGVSQSPRYKVAKRGQDVALRCDPISGHVSLFWYQQALGQGPEFLTYFQNEAQLDKSGLPSDRFFAERPEGSVSTLKIQRTQQEDSAVYLCASSFRAGNSNSPLHFGNGTRLTVT.

This clonotype showed up many times. The chain uses TRBV19 and TRBJ1-2; D is unresolved. The V and J ends lost 6 bases and 4 bases respectively, with 15 bases between them. CDR3 length: 14 amino acids. The germline V gene encodes CDR1 LNHDA and CDR2 SQIVND (reference sequence). This CDR3 is CASSHLSVPYGYTF. CDR3 sequence (DNA): TGTGCCAGTAGCCACTTAAGCGTCCCCTATGGCTACACCTTC.

The gene calls are TRBV7-9 and TRBJ1-2, with a tentative D call TRBD1 (5 bases). The V gene lost 1 base and the J gene lost 4 bases, with 13 bases spanning the gap. This CDR3 contains 15 residues. Germline CDR1 SEHNR, CDR2 FQNEAQ (reference sequence). As DNA, the CDR3 is TGTGCCAGCAGCTTAGATCAGGAGGGGATCTATGGCTACACCTTC. Protein: CASSLDQEGIYGYTF.

CDR3 protein: CASGRGETDTQYF. The CDR3 DNA is TGTGCCAGCGGAAGGGGGGAGACAGATACGCAGTATTTT. The chain employs TRBV3-1 and TRBJ2-3; D assignment may be TRBD1 or TRBD2 (6 bases each). Deletions cut 8 bases from V and 3 bases from J, with 12 bases between. This CDR3 contains 13 residues. Germline CDR1 and CDR2: LGHDT and YNNKEL (reference sequence).

This clonotype was detected a few times. The rearrangement uses TRBV3-1 and TRBJ1-4; TRBD1 matches at 10 bases. Germline V gene sequence: CDR1 LGHDT, CDR2 YNNKEL (reference sequence). Germline trimming cut 2 bases from V and 5 bases from J; bases unmatched to any gene: 2. This CDR3 region has 15 residues. The CDR3 region has the DNA TGTGCCAGCAGCCAATGGACAGGGGGGAATGAAAAACTGTTTTTT. Its protein is CASSQWTGGNEKLFF.

The rearrangement uses TRBV28 and TRBJ2-3, with 8 bases that match TRBD2. From germline, CDR1 is MDHEN and CDR2 SYDVKM. Trimming removed 6 bases from V and 1 base from J; junction bases left unmatched: 9. The CDR3 runs 16 residues. In DNA, the CDR3 is TGTGCCAGCAGCACGGTGAGGCGGGGGGGCACAGATACGCAGTATTTT. It codes for CASSTVRRGGTDTQYF.

This clonotype showed up many times. This chain links TRBV11-2 with TRBJ2-2; D not certain. The CDR3 has 18 amino acids. Germline CDR1 SGHAT, CDR2 FQNNGV. Between the trimmed V and J ends, which lost 2 bases and 7 bases, there was a span of 23 bases. CDR3 sequence reads: CASSLFPKLGPARGELFF. As DNA, the CDR3 is TGTGCCAGCAGCTTATTCCCCAAGTTGGGCCCCGCACGCGGGGAGCTGTTTTTT.

V usage is TRBV6-1 and J usage is TRBJ1-4, with a tentative D call TRBD1 (6 bases). The CDR3 totals 13 residues. Trimming took off 2 bases at V and 10 bases at J, with 11 bases between the two ends. Germline assignment: CDR1 MNHNS and CDR2 SASEGT. CDR3 coding DNA: TGTGCCAGCAGTGAACAGGGGTTTGGAAAACTGTTTTTT. This translates into CASSEQGFGKLFF.

This clonotype was seen at least ten times. The gene calls are TRBV15 and TRBJ2-7; 10 bases align to TRBD1. The CDR3 extends over 14 amino acids. V shed 3 bases, J shed 3 bases, and the junction held 2 bases outside the gene matches. The germline V gene encodes CDR1 LNHNV and CDR2 YYDKDF (reference sequence). The CDR3 nucleotides are TGTGCCACCAGCAGGGGACAGGGGTTCTACGAGCAGTACGTC. This translates into CATSRGQGFYEQYV.

This clonotype was recorded at least ten times. This chain connects TRBV5-1 to TRBJ2-5; D is unclear. V was clipped by 5 bases and J by 2 bases, with 13 bases between them. The CDR3 has 14 residues. Germline V gene lookup returns CDR1 SGHRS and CDR2 YFSETQ. DNA of the CDR3: TGCGCCAGCAGGGCTGGGATTACACAAGAGACCCAGTACTTC. Its protein product is CASRAGITQETQYF.

This clonotype was observed a handful of times. The rearrangement uses TRBV4-3 and TRBJ1-1; 12 nucleotides align to TRBD1. The CDR3 contains 17 residues. The V gene's germline CDR1 is LGHNA and CDR2 YSLEER. With 3 bases clipped from V and 4 bases from J, the junction kept 9 bases outside the gene matches. The CDR3 DNA follows: TGCGCCAGCAGCCACCGGGGGACAGGGGGCTGGTTCACTGAAGCTTTCTTT. Translated: CASSHRGTGGWFTEAFF.

This clonotype was counted only a few times. The chain combines TRBV3-1 with TRBJ1-2; the D gene is possibly TRBD1 (6 bases). The CDR3 contains 12 residues. V lost 3 bases to trimming and J lost 7 bases, with 9 bases between them. Germline loops: CDR1 LGHDT, CDR2 YNNKEL (reference sequence). The CDR3 DNA follows: TGTGCCAGCAGCCAGGGGGCGGGTGGCTACACCTTC. It is translated as CASSQGAGGYTF.

In its sample, this clonotype was seen a few times. This chain links TRBV5-6 with TRBJ2-3, with D possibly being TRBD1 or TRBD2 (5 bases each). The V gene lost 1 base and the J gene lost 2 bases, with 14 bases spanning the gap. Germline V gives CDR1 SGHDT, CDR2 YYEEEE. The CDR3 extends over 16 amino acids. CDR3 amino acids: CASSLFGGTYTDTQYF. The CDR3 DNA sequence: TGTGCCAGCAGCTTGTTTGGGGGTACCTACACAGATACGCAGTATTTT.

The rearrangement joins TRBV4-3 to TRBJ2-7; D ambiguous. This CDR3 contains 15 residues. CDR1 is LGHNA, CDR2 YSLEER, per germline. Trimming took 0 bases from V and 0 from J, leaving 9 bases between them. CDR3 nucleotides: TGCGCCAGCAGCCAAGACGGACGCGGCTCCTACGAGCAGTACTTC. Translating gives CASSQDGRGSYEQYF.

This clonotype was picked up a small number of times. V gene TRBV11-1 combines with J gene TRBJ2-5, with D perhaps TRBD1 (5 bases). Germline V gene sequence: CDR1 SGHAT, CDR2 FQDESV (reference sequence). V was shortened by 5 bases and J by 2 bases, with 12 bases between the two germline ends. This CDR3 spans 14 amino acids. In nucleotides, the CDR3 is TGTGCCAGCAGCCCCCAGACAGCTCAAGAGACCCAGTACTTC. Its translation: CASSPQTAQETQYF.